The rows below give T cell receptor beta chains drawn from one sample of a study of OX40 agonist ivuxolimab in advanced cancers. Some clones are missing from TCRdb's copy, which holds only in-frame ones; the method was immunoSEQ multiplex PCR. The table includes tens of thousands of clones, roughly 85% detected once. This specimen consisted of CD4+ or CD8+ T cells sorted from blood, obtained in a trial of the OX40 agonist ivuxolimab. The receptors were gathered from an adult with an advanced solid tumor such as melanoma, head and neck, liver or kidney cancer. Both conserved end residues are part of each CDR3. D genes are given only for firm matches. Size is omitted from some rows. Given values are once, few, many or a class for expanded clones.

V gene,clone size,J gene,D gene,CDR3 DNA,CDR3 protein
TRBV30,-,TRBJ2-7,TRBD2,TGTGCCTGCCTTCCGGGACTAGCGGGAGTAAGGGAGCAGTACTTC,CACLPGLAGVREQYF
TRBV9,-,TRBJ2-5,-,TGTGCCAGCAGCGTAGCAGCCGGAGGGGGGGGGCAAGAGACCCAGTACTTC,CASSVAAGGGGQETQYF
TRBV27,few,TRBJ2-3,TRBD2,TGTGCCAGCAGTTGGAGCGGGAGAGCTGGAGATACGCAGTATTTT,CASSWSGRAGDTQYF
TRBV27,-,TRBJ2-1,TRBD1,TGTGCCAGCAGTTTGCGAACAGGGGTCACCTCCTACAATGAGCAGTTCTTC,CASSLRTGVTSYNEQFF
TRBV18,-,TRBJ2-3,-,TGTGCCAGCTCACCAGGGGTGGCAGATACGCAGTATTTT,CASSPGVADTQYF
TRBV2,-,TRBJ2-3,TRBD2,TGTGCCAGCAGTGAACTACTAGCGGGAGGGGACCTGACAGATACGCAGTATTTT,CASSELLAGGDLTDTQYF
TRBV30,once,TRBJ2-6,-,TGTGCCTGGAGAGGGGGATCAGGGGCCAACGTCCTGACTTTC,CAWRGGSGANVLTF
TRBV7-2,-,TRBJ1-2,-,TGTGCCAGCAGCTCTCTCGGGAGGGCCAGGTCCGAAGGCTACACCTTC,CASSSLGRARSEGYTF
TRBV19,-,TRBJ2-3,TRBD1,TGTGCCAGTAGTCCTCGGGACAGGGGGAATACGCAGTATTTT,CASSPRDRGNTQYF
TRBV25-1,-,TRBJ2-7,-,TGTGCCAGCAGCTGGGTAGGGGGGGGGCAGTACTTC,CASSWVGGGQYF
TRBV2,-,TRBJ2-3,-,TGTGCCAGCAGAGCTGACAGCGATACGCAGTATTTT,CASRADSDTQYF
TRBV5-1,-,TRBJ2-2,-,TGCGCCAGCAGCTTGCGACAGCCAAACACCGGGGAGCTGTTTTTT,CASSLRQPNTGELFF
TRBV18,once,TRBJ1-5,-,TGTGCCAGCTCACCAAGTCGGGAGCCCCAGCATTTT,CASSPSREPQHF
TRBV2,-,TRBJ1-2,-,TGTGCCAGCAAGTTAGGTTGGAACTATGGCTACACCTTC,CASKLGWNYGYTF
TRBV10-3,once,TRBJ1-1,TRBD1,TGTGCCATCAGTGTCCAGGGGGACACTGAAGCTTTCTTT,CAISVQGDTEAFF
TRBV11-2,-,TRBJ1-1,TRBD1,TGTGCCAGCAGCGCGTGGGACAGTGTGAACACTGAAGCTTTCTTT,CASSAWDSVNTEAFF
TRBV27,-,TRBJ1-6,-,TGTGCCAGCAGTCCCCTCGCCCCATCACCCCTCCACTTT,CASSPLAPSPLHF
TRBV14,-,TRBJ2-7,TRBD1,TGTGCCAGCAGCCACTCCGGGACAGGGGGGCGCGAGCAGTACTTC,CASSHSGTGGREQYF
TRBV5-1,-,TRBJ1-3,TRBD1,TGCGCCAGCAGCTTGGTCCGGACAGGTGCTGGGAACACCATATATTTT,CASSLVRTGAGNTIYF
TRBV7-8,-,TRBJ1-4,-,TGTGCCAGCAGCGCAACTAATGAAAAACTGTTTTTT,CASSATNEKLFF
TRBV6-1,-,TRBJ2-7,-,TGTGCCAGCGCCACAGCTTACGAGCAGTACTTC,CASATAYEQYF
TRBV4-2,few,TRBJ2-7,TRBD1,TGTGCCAGCAGCCAGCAGCAGACGAGACAGGGACCCTACGAGCAGTACTTC,CASSQQQTRQGPYEQYF
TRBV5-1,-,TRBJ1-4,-,TGCGCCAGCAGCTTGGGACCAACTAATGAAAAACTGTTTTTT,CASSLGPTNEKLFF
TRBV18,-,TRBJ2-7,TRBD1,TGTGCCAGCTCACCCGGGACAGGGTACGAGCAGTACTTC,CASSPGTGYEQYF
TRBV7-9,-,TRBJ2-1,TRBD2,TGTGCCAGCAGCTTAGACAGTAGGACTAGCGCGAATGAGCAGTTCTTC,CASSLDSRTSANEQFF
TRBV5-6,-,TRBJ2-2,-,TGTGCCAGCAGCTCCTTTATGACCGGGGAGCTGTTTTTT,CASSSFMTGELFF
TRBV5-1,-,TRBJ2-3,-,TGCGCCAGCAGCATGAGCACAGATACGCAGTATTTT,CASSMSTDTQYF
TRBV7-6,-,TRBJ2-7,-,TGTGCCAGCAGCTTTTGGAGGGGGGGCCAGTACGAGCAGTACTTC,CASSFWRGGQYEQYF
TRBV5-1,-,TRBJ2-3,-,TGCGCCAGCATGGAGGGGGCATCGGATACGCAGTATTTT,CASMEGASDTQYF
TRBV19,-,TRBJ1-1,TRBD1,TGTGCCAGTCAGCCCGGGGACAGGGGCCTGAACACTGAAGCTTTCTTT,CASQPGDRGLNTEAFF